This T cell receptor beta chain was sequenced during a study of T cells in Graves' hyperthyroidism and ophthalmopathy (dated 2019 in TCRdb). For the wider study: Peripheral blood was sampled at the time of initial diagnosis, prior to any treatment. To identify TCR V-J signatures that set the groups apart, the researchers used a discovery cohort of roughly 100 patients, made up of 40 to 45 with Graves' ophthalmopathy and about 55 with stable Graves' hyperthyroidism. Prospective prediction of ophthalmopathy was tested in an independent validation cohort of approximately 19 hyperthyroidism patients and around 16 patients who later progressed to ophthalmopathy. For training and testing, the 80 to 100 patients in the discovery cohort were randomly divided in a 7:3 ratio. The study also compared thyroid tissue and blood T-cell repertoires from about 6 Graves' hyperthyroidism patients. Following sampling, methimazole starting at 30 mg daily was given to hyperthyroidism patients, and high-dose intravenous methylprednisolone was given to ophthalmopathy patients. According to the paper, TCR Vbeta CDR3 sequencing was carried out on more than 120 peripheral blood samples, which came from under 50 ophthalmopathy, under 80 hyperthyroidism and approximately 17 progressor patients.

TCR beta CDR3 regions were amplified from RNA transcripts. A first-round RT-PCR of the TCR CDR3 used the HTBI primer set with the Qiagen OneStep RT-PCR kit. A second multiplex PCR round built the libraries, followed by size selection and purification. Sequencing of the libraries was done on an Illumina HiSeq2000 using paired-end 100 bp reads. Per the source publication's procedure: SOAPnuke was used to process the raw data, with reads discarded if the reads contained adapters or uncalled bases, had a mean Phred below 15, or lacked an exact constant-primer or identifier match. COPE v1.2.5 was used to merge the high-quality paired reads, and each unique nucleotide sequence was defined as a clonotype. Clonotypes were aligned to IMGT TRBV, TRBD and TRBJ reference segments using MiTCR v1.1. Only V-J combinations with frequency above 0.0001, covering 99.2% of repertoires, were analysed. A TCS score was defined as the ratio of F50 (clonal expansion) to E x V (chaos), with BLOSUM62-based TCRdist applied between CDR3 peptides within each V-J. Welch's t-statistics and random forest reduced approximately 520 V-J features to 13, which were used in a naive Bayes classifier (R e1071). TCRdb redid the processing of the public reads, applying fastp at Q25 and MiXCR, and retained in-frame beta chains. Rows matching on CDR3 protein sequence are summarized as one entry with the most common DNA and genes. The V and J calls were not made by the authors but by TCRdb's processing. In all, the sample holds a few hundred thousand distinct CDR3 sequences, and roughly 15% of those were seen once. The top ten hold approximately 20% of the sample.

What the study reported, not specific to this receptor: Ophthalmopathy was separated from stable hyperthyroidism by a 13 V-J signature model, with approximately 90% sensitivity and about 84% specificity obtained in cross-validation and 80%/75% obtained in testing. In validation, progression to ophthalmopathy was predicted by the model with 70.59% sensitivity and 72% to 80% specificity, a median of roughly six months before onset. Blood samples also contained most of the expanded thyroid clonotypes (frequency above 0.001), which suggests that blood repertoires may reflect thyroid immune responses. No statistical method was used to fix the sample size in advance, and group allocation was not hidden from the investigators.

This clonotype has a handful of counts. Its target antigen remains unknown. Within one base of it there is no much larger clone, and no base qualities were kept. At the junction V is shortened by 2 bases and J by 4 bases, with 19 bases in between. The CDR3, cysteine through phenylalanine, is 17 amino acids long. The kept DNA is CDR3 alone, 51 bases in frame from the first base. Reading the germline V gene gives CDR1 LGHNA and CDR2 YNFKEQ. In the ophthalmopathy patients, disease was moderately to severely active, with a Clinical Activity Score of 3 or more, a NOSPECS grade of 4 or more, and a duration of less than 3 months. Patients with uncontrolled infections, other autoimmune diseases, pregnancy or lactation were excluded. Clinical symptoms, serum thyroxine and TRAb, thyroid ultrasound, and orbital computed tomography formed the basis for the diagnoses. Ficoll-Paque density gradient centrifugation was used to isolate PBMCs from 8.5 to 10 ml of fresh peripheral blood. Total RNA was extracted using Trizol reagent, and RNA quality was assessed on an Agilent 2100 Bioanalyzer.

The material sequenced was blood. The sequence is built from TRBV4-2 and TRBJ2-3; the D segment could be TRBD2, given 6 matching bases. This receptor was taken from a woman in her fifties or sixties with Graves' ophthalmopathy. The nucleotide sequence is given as TGTGCCAGCAGCCAACCCTCGAGACTAGAAATCCCAGATACGCAGTATTTT. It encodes CASSQPSRLEIPDTQYF.